Listed below are T cell receptor beta chains from one sample, sequenced in a study of blood T cell repertoires in COVID-19. Sequencing was performed with immunoSEQ multiplex PCR; in TCRdb, only in-frame clones are kept and a portion is missing. Of tens of thousands of clones in the sample, 85% are singletons; the top ten hold about 14%. Specimen: peripheral blood. The receptors were sampled from a woman between 65 and 79 years old with acute or convalescent COVID-19. CDR3s include the opening cysteine and the closing phenylalanine or tryptophan. A D gene is named only where the DNA matches it firmly. Some rows mark clone size as missing; the rest say once, few, many or name a class of expanded clone.

TRBJ1-2 | . | . | TRBV7-9 | CASSLVGLGGGYTF | TGTGCCAGCAGCTTAGTGGGCCTCGGAGGGGGCTACACCTTC
TRBJ1-1 | . | . | TRBV18 | CASSPLAMNTEAFF | TGTGCCAGCTCACCCTTGGCCATGAACACTGAAGCTTTCTTT
TRBJ2-1 | . | TRBD2 | TRBV27 | CASSSPGTSPYNEQFF | TGTGCCAGCAGTTCCCCCGGGACTAGCCCCTACAATGAGCAGTTCTTC
TRBJ1-5 | . | TRBD1 | TRBV18 | CASSLIAGQDQPQHF | TGTGCCAGCTCACTAATTGCGGGACAGGATCAGCCCCAGCATTTT
TRBJ1-4 | . | . | TRBV6-5 | CASNRRQDEKLFF | TGTGCCAGCAATCGGAGACAGGATGAAAAACTGTTTTTT
TRBJ2-5 | . | . | TRBV5-4 | CASSLGLSGRGEETQYF | TGTGCCAGCAGCTTGGGGTTATCAGGGCGGGGTGAAGAGACCCAGTACTTC
TRBJ1-4 | . | TRBD1 | TRBV7-9 | CASSPGQFSTNEKLFF | TGTGCCAGCAGCCCGGGACAGTTTTCAACTAATGAAAAACTGTTTTTT
TRBJ2-2 | . | TRBD1 | TRBV25-1 | CASSGQGDTGELFF | TGTGCCAGCAGTGGACAGGGGGACACCGGGGAGCTGTTTTTT
TRBJ1-1 | . | . | TRBV7-2 | CASSLFPQTGPNTEAFF | TGTGCCAGCAGCTTGTTCCCACAAACAGGGCCGAACACTGAAGCTTTCTTT
TRBJ1-2 | . | . | TRBV21-1 | CASSPDRVVGYTF | TGTGCCAGCAGCCCTGACAGGGTGGTAGGCTACACCTTC
TRBJ1-1 | . | . | TRBV12-3/TRBV12-4 | CASSLDGGTEAFF | TGTGCCAGCAGTTTAGATGGAGGCACTGAAGCTTTCTTT
TRBJ1-3 | . | . | TRBV7-2 | CASSSLRGSGNTIYF | TGTGCCAGCAGCTCCCTCCGGGGATCTGGAAACACCATATATTTT
TRBJ1-2 | . | . | TRBV24-1 | CATSVRTGIYYGYTF | TGTGCCACCAGTGTCCGGACGGGGATCTACTATGGCTACACCTTC
TRBJ1-3 | . | . | TRBV19 | CASSIGRAGLRFGNTIYF | TGTGCCAGTAGTATCGGCCGGGCAGGGCTACGATTTGGAAACACCATATATTTT
TRBJ1-2 | . | . | TRBV24-1 | CATSDSPIDSPYGYTF | TGTGCCACCAGTGATTCCCCAATCGACAGTCCATATGGCTACACCTTC
TRBJ2-5 | many | TRBD1 | TRBV4-2 | CASSQGDDRGRETQYF | TGTGCCAGCAGCCAAGGGGACGACAGGGGGCGAGAGACCCAGTACTTC
TRBJ2-3 | . | TRBD2 | TRBV3-1/TRBV3-2 | CASSPGLAGGPDADTQYF | TGTGCCAGCAGCCCCGGACTAGCGGGGGGTCCGGATGCAGATACGCAGTATTTT
TRBJ1-5 | once | . | TRBV3-1/TRBV3-2 | CASSLQGNQPQHF | TGTGCCAGCAGCCTACAGGGTAATCAGCCCCAGCATTTT
TRBJ2-3 | . | TRBD1 | TRBV29-1 | CSVTEGQINTDTQYF | TGCAGCGTTACTGAGGGACAGATCAACACAGATACGCAGTATTTT
TRBJ2-3 | . | TRBD1 | TRBV18 | CASSPQEPTGVHTQYF | TGTGCCAGCTCGCCTCAAGAACCGACAGGGGTCCATACGCAGTATTTT
TRBJ2-3 | once | TRBD2 | TRBV5-6 | CASSLILAGAQDTQYF | TGTGCCAGCAGCTTGATTCTAGCGGGAGCTCAAGATACGCAGTATTTT
TRBJ2-2 | . | . | TRBV19 | CASSIADPRYSNTGELFF | TGTGCCAGTAGTATTGCGGATCCAAGGTATTCGAACACCGGGGAGCTGTTTTTT
TRBJ1-3 | . | TRBD1 | TRBV15 | CATSRDRTGSSGNTIYF | TGTGCCACCAGCAGAGATCGGACAGGAAGCTCTGGAAACACCATATATTTT
TRBJ2-3 | . | . | TRBV14 | CASSRIFGDTQYF | TGTGCCAGCAGCCGAATATTCGGGGATACGCAGTATTTT
TRBJ2-1 | . | TRBD1 | TRBV5-6 | CASSSLTRDSYRWHEQFF | TGTGCCAGCAGCTCACTTACCCGGGACAGTTATCGTTGGCATGAGCAGTTCTTC
TRBJ1-5 | . | . | TRBV6-4 | CASSDPREEVASNQPQHF | TGTGCCAGCAGTGACCCCAGGGAGGAGGTGGCTAGCAATCAGCCCCAGCATTTT
TRBJ1-2 | . | TRBD1 | TRBV24-1 | CATSETGTANYGYTF | TGTGCCACCAGTGAGACCGGGACAGCTAACTATGGCTACACCTTC
TRBJ2-3 | . | TRBD2 | TRBV5-4 | CASSLAGVGADTQYF | TGTGCCAGCAGCTTAGCGGGAGTTGGGGCAGATACGCAGTATTTT